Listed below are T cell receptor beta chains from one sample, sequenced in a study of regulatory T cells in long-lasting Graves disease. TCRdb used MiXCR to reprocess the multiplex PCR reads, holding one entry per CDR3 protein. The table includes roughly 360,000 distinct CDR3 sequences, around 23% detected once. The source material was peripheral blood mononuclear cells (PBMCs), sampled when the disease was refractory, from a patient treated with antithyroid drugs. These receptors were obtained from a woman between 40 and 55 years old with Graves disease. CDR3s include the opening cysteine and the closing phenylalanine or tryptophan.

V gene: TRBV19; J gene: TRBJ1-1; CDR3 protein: CASSIVRGTEAFF
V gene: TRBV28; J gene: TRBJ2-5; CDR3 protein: CASSPSGVIFQETQYF
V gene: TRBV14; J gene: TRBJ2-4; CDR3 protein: CASSQDLGTNIQYF
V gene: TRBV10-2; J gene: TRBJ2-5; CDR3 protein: CASSEAVQETQYF
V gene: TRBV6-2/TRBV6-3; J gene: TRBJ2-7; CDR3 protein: CASSYQHRATYEQYF
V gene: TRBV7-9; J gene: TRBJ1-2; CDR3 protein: CASSSEAGQSYGYTF
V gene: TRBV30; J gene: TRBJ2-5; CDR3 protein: CAWSGGETQYF
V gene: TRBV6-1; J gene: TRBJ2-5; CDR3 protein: CASRFGQGAVETQYF
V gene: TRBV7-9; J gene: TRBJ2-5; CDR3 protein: CASSILQETQYF
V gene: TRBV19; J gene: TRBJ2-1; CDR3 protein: CASSPLSINEQFF
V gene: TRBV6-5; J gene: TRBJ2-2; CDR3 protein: CASSYFRGLDTGELFF
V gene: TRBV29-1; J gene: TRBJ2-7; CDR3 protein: CSVATGADEQYF
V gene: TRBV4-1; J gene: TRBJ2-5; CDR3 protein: CASSQESGGWQETQYF
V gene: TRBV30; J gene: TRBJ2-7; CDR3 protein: CAWSVRTGAEQYF
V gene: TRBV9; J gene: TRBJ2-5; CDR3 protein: CASSPDHTRLGETQYF
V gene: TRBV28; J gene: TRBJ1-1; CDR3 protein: CASSLGTGTEAFF
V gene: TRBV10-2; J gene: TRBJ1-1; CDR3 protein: CASRGRYTEAFF
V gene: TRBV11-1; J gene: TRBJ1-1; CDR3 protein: CASSISYTEAFF
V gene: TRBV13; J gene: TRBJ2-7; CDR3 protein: CASSPGRDPLYEQYF
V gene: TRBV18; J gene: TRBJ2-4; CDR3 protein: CASSPTGAPINIQYF
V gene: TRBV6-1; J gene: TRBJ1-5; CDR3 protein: CASSLTGRGKPQHF
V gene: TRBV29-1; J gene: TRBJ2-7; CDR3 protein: CSVAGQHKGGSYEQYF
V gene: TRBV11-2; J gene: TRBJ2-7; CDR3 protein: CASSGGNTPSYEQYF
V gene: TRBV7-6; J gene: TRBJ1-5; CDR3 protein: CASSPGPGANQPQHF
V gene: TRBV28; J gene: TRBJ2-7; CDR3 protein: CASSSAGTASYEQYF
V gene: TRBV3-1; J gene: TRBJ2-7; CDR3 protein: CASSFSSNPYEQYF
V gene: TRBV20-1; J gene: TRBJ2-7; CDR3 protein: CSAREGTGPSYEQYF
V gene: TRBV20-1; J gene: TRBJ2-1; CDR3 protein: CSATGNEQFF
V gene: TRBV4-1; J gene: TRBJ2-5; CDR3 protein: CASSLPGLGETQYF
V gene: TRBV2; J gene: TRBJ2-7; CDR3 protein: CASSEGLAGGPPLYEQYF
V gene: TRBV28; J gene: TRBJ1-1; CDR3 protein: CASSLRDRYTNTEAFF
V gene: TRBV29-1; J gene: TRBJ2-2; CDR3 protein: CSVLAGASLNTGELFF
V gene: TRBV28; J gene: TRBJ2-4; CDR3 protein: CASRPGGKAKNIQYF
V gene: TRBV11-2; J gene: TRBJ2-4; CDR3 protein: CASRTSFGRLNIQYF
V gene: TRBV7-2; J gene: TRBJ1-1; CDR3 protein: CASSLLGLPNTEAFF
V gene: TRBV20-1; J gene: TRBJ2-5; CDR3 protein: CSPIVDSQETQYF
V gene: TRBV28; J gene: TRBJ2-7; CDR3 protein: CASSLEGNEQYF